The rows below give T cell receptor beta chains drawn from one sample of a study of blood T cell repertoires in COVID-19. Assay: immunoSEQ multiplex PCR; the TCRdb copy retains only in-frame clones and omits some. Among under 150,000 clones listed, around four fifths were seen once. Sequences were obtained from peripheral blood. The origin of the receptors is a human donor in a cohort sampled during active COVID-19. CDR3s include the opening cysteine and the closing phenylalanine or tryptophan. A D gene is named only where the DNA matches it firmly. Size is omitted from some rows. Given values are once, few, many or a class for expanded clones.

J gene | V gene | D gene | clone size | CDR3 protein | CDR3 DNA
TRBJ1-4 | TRBV27 | - | once | CASRPRGATNEKLFF | TGTGCCAGCAGACCCCGGGGTGCAACTAATGAAAAACTGTTTTTT
TRBJ1-2 | TRBV5-5 | - | - | CASSRRVMADGYTF | TGTGCCAGCAGCCGCAGGGTTATGGCGGATGGCTACACCTTC
TRBJ1-6 | TRBV6-6 | - | few | CASSPPRGVGSLHF | TGTGCCAGCAGCCCTCCCCGGGGGGTTGGATCCCTCCACTTT
TRBJ1-1 | TRBV7-3 | - | - | CASSLATVQNTEAFF | TGTGCCAGCAGCTTAGCTACAGTCCAGAACACTGAAGCTTTCTTT
TRBJ2-4 | TRBV4-1 | TRBD2 | - | CASSRAGVNIQYF | TGCGCCAGCAGTCGGGCGGGGGTGAACATTCAGTACTTC
TRBJ1-2 | TRBV5-1 | - | - | CASSAVVEERGYTF | TGCGCCAGCAGCGCGGTGGTGGAGGAACGAGGTTACACCTTC
TRBJ1-6 | TRBV3-1/TRBV3-2 | - | - | CASSHLITGGNSPLHF | TGTGCCAGCAGCCACCTGATCACGGGGGGGAATTCACCCCTCCACTTT
TRBJ2-7 | TRBV7-3 | TRBD2 | - | CASSLNSGGAYEQYF | TGTGCCAGCAGCCTAAATAGCGGGGGGGCCTACGAGCAGTACTTC
TRBJ2-1 | TRBV27 | TRBD2 | - | CASSLRTSGYYNEQFF | TGTGCCAGCAGTTTAAGGACTAGCGGGTACTACAATGAGCAGTTCTTC
TRBJ2-7 | TRBV12-3/TRBV12-4 | TRBD1 | - | CASLRTGVHEQYF | TGTGCCAGCCTCCGGACAGGGGTCCACGAGCAGTACTTC
TRBJ1-5 | TRBV7-9 | - | - | CASSSQGPNHQPQHF | TGTGCCAGCAGCTCCCAGGGTCCCAATCATCAGCCCCAGCATTTT
TRBJ2-6 | TRBV10-3 | TRBD1 | few | CAAATGGTPGANVLTF | TGTGCCGCCGCCACAGGGGGCACCCCTGGGGCCAACGTCCTGACTTTC
TRBJ2-3 | TRBV27 | TRBD2 | - | CASSLALAASTDTQYF | TGTGCCAGCTCCTTAGCCCTAGCGGCTAGCACAGATACGCAGTATTTT
TRBJ2-1 | TRBV3-1/TRBV3-2 | TRBD1 | - | CASSPWAGGSYNEQFF | TGTGCCAGCAGCCCTTGGGCAGGGGGCTCCTACAATGAGCAGTTCTTC
TRBJ2-7 | TRBV19 | - | - | CASSTDTGRRTYEQYF | TGTGCCAGTAGTACTGATACAGGCCGGCGTACCTACGAGCAGTACTTC
TRBJ2-1 | TRBV7-9 | TRBD1 | - | CASSRTGDGTGQFF | TGTGCCAGCAGCCGGACAGGGGACGGAACGGGGCAGTTCTTC
TRBJ1-1 | TRBV11-1 | TRBD1 | - | CASSLTGTGGVTEAFF | TGTGCCAGCAGCTTAACCGGGACAGGGGGAGTCACTGAAGCTTTCTTT